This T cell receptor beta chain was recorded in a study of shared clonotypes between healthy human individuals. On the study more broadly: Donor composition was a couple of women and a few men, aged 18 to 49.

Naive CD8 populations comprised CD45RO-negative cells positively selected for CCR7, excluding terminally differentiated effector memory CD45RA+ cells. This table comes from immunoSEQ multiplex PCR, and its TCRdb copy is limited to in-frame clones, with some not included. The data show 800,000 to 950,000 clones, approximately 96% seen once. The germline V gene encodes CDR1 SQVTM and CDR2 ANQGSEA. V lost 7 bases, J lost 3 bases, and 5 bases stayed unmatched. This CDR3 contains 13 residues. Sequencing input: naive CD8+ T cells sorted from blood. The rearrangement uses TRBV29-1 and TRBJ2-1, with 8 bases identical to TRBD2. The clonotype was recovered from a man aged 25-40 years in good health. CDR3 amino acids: CSADSGSYNEQFF. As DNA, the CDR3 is TGCAGCGCCGACAGCGGGAGCTACAATGAGCAGTTCTTC.